A selection of T cell receptor beta chains follows, all from one sample in a study of T cells in narcolepsy. Profiled with immunoSEQ multiplex PCR; TCRdb holds only in-frame clones, not every one. The table has under 40,000 clones, roughly four fifths seen once. The sample consisted of memory (CD45RA-) CD4+ T cells from blood. These receptors were collected from a human donor in good health. Each CDR3 is given with its conserved first and last residue. D genes are given only for firm matches. Clone size is stated in some rows and not others, as once, few, many or a class when expanded.

V gene: TRBV7-2; clone size: -; J gene: TRBJ1-4; D gene: -; CDR3 protein: CASSFNEKLFF; CDR3 DNA: TGTGCCAGCAGCTTTAATGAAAAACTGTTTTTT
V gene: TRBV7-9; clone size: -; J gene: TRBJ1-6; D gene: TRBD1; CDR3 protein: CASSQPGQGHSPLHF; CDR3 DNA: TGTGCCAGCAGCCAACCAGGACAGGGGCATTCACCCCTCCACTTT
V gene: TRBV6-1; clone size: -; J gene: TRBJ2-7; D gene: -; CDR3 protein: CASSKQGLAYEQYF; CDR3 DNA: TGTGCCAGCAGCAAACAGGGATTAGCGTACGAGCAGTACTTC
V gene: TRBV28; clone size: -; J gene: TRBJ2-5; D gene: -; CDR3 protein: CASSFTDGQGETQYF; CDR3 DNA: TGTGCCAGCAGTTTTACGGACGGGCAGGGAGAGACCCAGTACTTC
V gene: TRBV2; clone size: -; J gene: TRBJ1-6; D gene: TRBD1; CDR3 protein: CASSADRVGGINSPLHF; CDR3 DNA: TGTGCCAGCAGTGCCGACAGGGTGGGTGGTATTAATTCACCCCTCCACTTT
V gene: TRBV18; clone size: once; J gene: TRBJ2-1; D gene: -; CDR3 protein: CASSNIAAEQFF; CDR3 DNA: TGTGCCAGCTCAAATATAGCGGCAGAGCAGTTCTTC
V gene: TRBV4-1; clone size: -; J gene: TRBJ2-3; D gene: TRBD2; CDR3 protein: CASSLSASGGTDTQYF; CDR3 DNA: TGCGCCAGCAGCCTTTCGGCTAGCGGGGGCACAGATACGCAGTATTTT
V gene: TRBV5-4; clone size: -; J gene: TRBJ2-1; D gene: TRBD1; CDR3 protein: CASSHRGDSYNEQFF; CDR3 DNA: TGTGCCAGCAGCCACAGGGGCGACTCCTACAATGAGCAGTTCTTC
V gene: TRBV6-1; clone size: -; J gene: TRBJ2-1; D gene: TRBD2; CDR3 protein: CASSALTSGGRYRDEQFF; CDR3 DNA: TGTGCCAGCAGTGCCTTGACTAGCGGGGGGCGGTATCGGGATGAGCAGTTCTTC
V gene: TRBV7-2; clone size: -; J gene: TRBJ2-3; D gene: TRBD1; CDR3 protein: CASSPGQGRETQYF; CDR3 DNA: TGTGCCAGCAGCCCCGGACAGGGAAGGGAGACGCAGTATTTT
V gene: TRBV7-2; clone size: -; J gene: TRBJ1-5; D gene: -; CDR3 protein: CASSLDSRDQPQHF; CDR3 DNA: TGTGCCAGCAGCTTAGACAGTCGTGATCAGCCCCAGCATTTT
V gene: TRBV27; clone size: -; J gene: TRBJ1-4; D gene: TRBD1; CDR3 protein: CASSRGRGAMYGKLFF; CDR3 DNA: TGTGCCAGCAGCCGCGGCAGGGGGGCAATGTATGGAAAACTGTTTTTT
V gene: TRBV5-6; clone size: -; J gene: TRBJ1-1; D gene: -; CDR3 protein: CASSLVRGTEAFF; CDR3 DNA: TGTGCCAGCAGCTTGGTCCGAGGGACTGAGGCTTTCTTT
V gene: TRBV11-2; clone size: -; J gene: TRBJ2-1; D gene: -; CDR3 protein: CASSLGQNNEQFF; CDR3 DNA: TGCGCCAGCAGCTTAGGACAGAACAATGAGCAGTTCTTC